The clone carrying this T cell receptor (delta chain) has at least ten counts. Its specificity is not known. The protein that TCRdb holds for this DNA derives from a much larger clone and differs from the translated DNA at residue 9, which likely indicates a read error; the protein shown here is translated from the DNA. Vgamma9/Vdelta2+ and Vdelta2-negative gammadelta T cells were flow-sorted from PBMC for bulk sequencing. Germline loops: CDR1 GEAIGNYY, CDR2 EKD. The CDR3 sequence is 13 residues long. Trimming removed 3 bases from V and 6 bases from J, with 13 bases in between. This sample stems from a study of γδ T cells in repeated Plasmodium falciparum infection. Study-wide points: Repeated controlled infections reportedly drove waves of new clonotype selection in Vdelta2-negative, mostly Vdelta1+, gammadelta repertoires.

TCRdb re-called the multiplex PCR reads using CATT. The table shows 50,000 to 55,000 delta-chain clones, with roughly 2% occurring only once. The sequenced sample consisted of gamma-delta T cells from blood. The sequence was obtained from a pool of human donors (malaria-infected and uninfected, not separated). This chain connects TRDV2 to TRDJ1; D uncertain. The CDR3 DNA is TGTGCCTGTGACGCCCTGTCGTCCAATAAACTCATCTTT. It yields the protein CACDALSSNKLIF.